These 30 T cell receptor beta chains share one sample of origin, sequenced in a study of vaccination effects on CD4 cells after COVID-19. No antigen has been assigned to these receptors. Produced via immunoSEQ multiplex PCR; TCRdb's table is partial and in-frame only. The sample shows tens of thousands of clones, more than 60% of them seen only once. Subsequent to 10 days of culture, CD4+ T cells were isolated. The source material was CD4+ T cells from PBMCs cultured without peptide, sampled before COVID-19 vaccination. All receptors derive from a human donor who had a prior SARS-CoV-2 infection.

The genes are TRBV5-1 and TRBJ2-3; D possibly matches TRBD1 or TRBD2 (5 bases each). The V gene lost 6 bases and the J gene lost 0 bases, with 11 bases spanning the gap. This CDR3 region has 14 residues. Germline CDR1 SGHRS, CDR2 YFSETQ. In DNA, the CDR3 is TGCGCCAGCAACCTGGGGGTGAGCACAGATACGCAGTATTTT. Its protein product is CASNLGVSTDTQYF.

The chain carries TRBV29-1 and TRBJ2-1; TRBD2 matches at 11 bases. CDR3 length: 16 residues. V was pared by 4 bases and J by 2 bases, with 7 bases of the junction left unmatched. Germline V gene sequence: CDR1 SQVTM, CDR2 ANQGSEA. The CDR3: CSVVSLAGVTYNEQFF. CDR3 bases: TGCAGCGTTGTCTCACTAGCGGGAGTAACCTACAATGAGCAGTTCTTC.

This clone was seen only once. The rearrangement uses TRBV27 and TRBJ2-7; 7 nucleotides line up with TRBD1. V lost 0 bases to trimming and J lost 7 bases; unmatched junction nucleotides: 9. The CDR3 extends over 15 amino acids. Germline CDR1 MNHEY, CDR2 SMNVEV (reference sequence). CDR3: CASSLSPTGVEEQYF. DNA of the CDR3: TGTGCCAGCAGTTTATCCCCAACAGGGGTCGAGGAGCAGTACTTC.

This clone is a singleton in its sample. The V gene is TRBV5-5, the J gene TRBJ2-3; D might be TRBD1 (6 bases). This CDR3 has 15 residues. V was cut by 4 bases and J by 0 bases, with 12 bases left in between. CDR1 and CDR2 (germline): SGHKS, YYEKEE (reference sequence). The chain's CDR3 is CASSKTGVSTDTQYF. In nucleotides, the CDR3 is TGTGCCAGCAGCAAGACAGGAGTTAGCACAGATACGCAGTATTTT.

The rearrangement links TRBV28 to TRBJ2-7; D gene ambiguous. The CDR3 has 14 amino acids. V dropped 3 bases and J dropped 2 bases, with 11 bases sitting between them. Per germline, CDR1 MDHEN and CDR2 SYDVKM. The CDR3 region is CASSFILGTYEQYF. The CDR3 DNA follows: TGTGCCAGCAGTTTCATACTGGGCACCTACGAGCAGTACTTC.

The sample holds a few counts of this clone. This CDR3 reads CASSQGLGANQPQHF. The CDR3, as DNA: TGCGCCAGCAGCCAGGGTCTAGGGGCTAATCAGCCCCAGCATTTT. J is TRBJ1-5 and V is TRBV4-1, with D maybe TRBD1 (5 bases). The CDR3 totals 15 residues. Trimming took 3 bases from V and 4 from J, leaving 13 bases between them. Germline-derived CDR1 and CDR2 are MGHRA and YSYEKL.

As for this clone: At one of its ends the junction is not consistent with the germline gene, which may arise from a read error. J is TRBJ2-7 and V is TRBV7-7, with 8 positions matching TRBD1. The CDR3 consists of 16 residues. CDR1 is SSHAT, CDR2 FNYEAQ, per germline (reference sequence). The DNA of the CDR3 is TGTGCTAGCAGTACCCTGGGACAGGCCCTCTCCTACGAGCAGTACTTC. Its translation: CASSTLGQALSYEQYF.

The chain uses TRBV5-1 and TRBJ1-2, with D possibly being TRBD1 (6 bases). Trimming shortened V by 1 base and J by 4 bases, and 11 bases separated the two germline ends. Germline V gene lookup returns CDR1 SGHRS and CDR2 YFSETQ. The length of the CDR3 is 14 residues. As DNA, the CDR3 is TGCGCCAGCAGCTTGTACAGGGAGGGCTATGGCTACACCTTC. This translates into CASSLYREGYGYTF. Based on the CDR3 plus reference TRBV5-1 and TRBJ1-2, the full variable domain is KAGVTQTPRYLIKTRGQQVTLSCSPISGHRSVSWYQQTPGQGLQFLFEYFSETQRNKGNFPGRFSGRQFSNSRSEMNVSTLELGDSALYLCASSLYREGYGYTFGSGTRLTVV.

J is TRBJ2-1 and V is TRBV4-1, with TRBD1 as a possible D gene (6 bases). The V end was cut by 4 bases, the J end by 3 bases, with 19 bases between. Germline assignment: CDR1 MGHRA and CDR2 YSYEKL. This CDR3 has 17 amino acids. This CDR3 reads CASSPWKRTENYNEQFF. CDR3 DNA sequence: TGCGCCAGCAGCCCATGGAAACGGACAGAAAACTACAATGAGCAGTTCTTC.

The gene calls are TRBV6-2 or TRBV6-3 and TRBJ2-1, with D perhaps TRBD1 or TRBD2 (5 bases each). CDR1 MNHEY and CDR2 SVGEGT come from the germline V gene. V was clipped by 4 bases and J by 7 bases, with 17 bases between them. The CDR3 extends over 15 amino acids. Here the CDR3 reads CASSSGPSRWNEQFF. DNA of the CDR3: TGTGCCAGCAGTTCGGGACCATCAAGGTGGAATGAGCAGTTCTTC.

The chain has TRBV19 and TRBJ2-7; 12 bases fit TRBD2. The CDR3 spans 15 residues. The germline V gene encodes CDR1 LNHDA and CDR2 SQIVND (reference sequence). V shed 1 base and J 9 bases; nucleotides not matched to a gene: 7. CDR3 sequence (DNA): TGTGCCAGTAGTATAGGGCCTAGCGGGAGGGCCGTGCAGTACTTC. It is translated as CASSIGPSGRAVQYF.

In nucleotides, the CDR3 is TGCGCCAGCAGCTTGGCCGTCGGTTTATCGATCGGGGGTGGCTACACCTTC. This translates into CASSLAVGLSIGGGYTF. This chain uses TRBV5-1 with TRBJ1-2; perhaps TRBD1 as D (5 bases). The CDR3 is 17 residues long. CDR1 and CDR2 from the germline V gene are SGHRS and YFSETQ. Trimming pared 0 bases from V and 7 bases from J, leaving 22 bases between.

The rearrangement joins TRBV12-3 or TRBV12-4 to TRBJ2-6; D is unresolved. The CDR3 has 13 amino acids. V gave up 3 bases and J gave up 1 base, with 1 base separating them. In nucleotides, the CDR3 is TGTGCCAGCAGTTTGTCTGGGGCCAACGTCCTGACTTTC. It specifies CASSLSGANVLTF.

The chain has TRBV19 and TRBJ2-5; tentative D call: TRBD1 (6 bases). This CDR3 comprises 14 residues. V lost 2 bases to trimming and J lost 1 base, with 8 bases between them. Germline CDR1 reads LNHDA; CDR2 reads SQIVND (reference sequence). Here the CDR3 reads CASSIWGPQETQYF. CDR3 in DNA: TGTGCCAGTAGTATATGGGGGCCCCAAGAGACCCAGTACTTC.

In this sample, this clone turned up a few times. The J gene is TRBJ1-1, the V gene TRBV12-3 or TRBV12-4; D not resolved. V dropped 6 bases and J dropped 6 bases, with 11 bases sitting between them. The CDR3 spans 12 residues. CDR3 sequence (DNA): TGTGCCAGCAGCTTACATGGTTCTGAAGCTTTCTTT. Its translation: CASSLHGSEAFF.

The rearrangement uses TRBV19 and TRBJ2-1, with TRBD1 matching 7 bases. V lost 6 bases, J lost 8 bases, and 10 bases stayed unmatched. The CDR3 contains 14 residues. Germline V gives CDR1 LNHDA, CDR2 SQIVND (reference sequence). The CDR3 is CASSREGAYDEQFF. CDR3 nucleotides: TGTGCCAGTAGCCGCGAGGGGGCGTACGATGAGCAGTTCTTC.

The CDR3 DNA reads TGTGCCAGCTCATCCCCAGAGGGCGAGCAGTACTTC. It codes for CASSSPEGEQYF. J is TRBJ2-7 and V is TRBV18; D may be TRBD2 (5 bases). Germline V gene lookup returns CDR1 KGHSH and CDR2 LQKENI. The CDR3 extends over 12 amino acids. V was trimmed by 5 bases and J by 6 bases, leaving 11 bases between them.

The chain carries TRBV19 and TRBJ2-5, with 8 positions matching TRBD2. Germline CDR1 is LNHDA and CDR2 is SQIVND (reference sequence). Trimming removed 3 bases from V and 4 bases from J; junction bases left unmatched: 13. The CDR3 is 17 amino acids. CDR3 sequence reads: CASSMVSGGGFGETQYF. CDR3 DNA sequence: TGTGCCAGTAGTATGGTCTCGGGGGGGGGTTTTGGAGAGACCCAGTACTTC. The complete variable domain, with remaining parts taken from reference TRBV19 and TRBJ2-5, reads DGGITQSPKYLFRKEGQNVTLSCEQNLNHDAMYWYRQDPGQGLRLIYYSQIVNDFQKGDIAEGYSVSREKKESFPLTVTSAQKNPTAFYLCASSMVSGGGFGETQYFGPGTRLLVL.

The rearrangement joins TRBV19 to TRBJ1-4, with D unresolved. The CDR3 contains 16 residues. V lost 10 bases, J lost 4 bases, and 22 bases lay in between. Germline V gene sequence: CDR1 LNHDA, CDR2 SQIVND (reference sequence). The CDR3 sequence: CATITNERACNEKLFF. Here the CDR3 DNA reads TGTGCCACCATAACGAACGAACGGGCATGTAATGAAAAACTGTTTTTT.

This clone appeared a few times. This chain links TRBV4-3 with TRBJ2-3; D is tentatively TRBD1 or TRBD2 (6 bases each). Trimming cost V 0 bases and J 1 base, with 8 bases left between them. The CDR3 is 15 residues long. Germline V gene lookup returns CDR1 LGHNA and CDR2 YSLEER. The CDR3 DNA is TGCGCCAGCAGCCAAGATGGGGGGCGCACAGATACGCAGTATTTT. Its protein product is CASSQDGGRTDTQYF.

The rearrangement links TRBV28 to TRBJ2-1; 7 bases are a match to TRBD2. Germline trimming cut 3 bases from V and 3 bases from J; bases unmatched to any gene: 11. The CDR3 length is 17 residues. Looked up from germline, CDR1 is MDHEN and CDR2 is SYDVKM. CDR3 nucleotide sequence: TGTGCCAGCAGTTTCCCCCTAGTGGGAGGGAACTACAATGAGCAGTTCTTC. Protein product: CASSFPLVGGNYNEQFF. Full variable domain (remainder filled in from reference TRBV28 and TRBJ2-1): DVKVTQSSRYLVKRTGEKVFLECVQDMDHENMFWYRQDPGLGLRLIYFSYDVKMKEKGDIPEGYSVSREKKERFSLILESASTNQTSMYLCASSFPLVGGNYNEQFFGPGTRLTVL.

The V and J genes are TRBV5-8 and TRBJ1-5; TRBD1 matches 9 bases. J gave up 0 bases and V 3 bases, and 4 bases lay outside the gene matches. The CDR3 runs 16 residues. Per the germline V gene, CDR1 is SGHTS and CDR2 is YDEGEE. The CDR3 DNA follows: TGTGCCAGCAGCTCCCAGGACAGGGGTAGCAATCAGCCCCAGCATTTT. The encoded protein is CASSSQDRGSNQPQHF.

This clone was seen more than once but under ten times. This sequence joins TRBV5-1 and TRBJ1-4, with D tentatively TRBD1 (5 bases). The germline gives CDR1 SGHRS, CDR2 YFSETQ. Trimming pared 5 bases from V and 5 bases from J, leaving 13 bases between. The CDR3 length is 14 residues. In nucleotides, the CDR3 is TGCGCCAGCAGATCGACAGAAATAAATGAAAAACTGTTTTTT. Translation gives CASRSTEINEKLFF.

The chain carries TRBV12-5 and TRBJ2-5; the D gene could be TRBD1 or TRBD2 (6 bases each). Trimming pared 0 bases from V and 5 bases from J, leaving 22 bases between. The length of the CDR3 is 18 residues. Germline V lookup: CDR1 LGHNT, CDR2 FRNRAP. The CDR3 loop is CASGLVHRPRGPAETQYF. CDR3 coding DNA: TGTGCTAGTGGTTTGGTACACAGGCCCCGGGGGCCGGCGGAGACCCAGTACTTC.

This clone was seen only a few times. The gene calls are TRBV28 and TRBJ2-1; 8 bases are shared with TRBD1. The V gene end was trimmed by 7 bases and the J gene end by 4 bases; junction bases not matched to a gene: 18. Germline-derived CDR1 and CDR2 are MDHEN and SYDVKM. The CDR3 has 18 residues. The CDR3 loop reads CASIGQTGEFWLYNEQFF. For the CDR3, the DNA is TGTGCCAGCATCGGTCAGACAGGGGAATTTTGGCTTTACAATGAGCAGTTCTTC.

As DNA, the CDR3 is TGTGCCACCAGGGAGACTAGGGGGCAAGAGACCCAGTACTTC. It is translated as CATRETRGQETQYF. The chain has TRBV15 and TRBJ2-5, with D perhaps TRBD1 or TRBD2 (6 bases each). Trimming cost V 6 bases and J 2 bases, with 13 bases left between them. This CDR3 contains 14 residues. Germline V gene lookup returns CDR1 LNHNV and CDR2 YYDKDF (reference sequence).

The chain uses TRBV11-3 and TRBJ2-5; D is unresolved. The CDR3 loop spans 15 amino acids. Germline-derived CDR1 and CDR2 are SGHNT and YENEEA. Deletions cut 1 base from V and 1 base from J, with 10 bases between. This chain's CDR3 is CASSLGASPQETQYF. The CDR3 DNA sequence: TGTGCCAGCAGCTTAGGGGCCAGCCCCCAAGAGACCCAGTACTTC.

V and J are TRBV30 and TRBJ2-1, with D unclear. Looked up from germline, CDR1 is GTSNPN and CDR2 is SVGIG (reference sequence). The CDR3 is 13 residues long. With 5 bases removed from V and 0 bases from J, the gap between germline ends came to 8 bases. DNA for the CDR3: TGTGCCTGGGGTTTTTCCTCCTACAATGAGCAGTTCTTC. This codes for CAWGFSSYNEQFF.

CDR3 region: CASSFQTEETQYF. In DNA, the CDR3 is TGTGCCAGCAGCTTTCAGACTGAAGAGACCCAGTACTTC. This sequence joins TRBV7-2 and TRBJ2-5; no reliable D call. CDR3 size: 13 residues. CDR1 and CDR2 from the germline V gene are SGHTA and FQGNSA. The V end was cut by 3 bases, the J end by 3 bases, with 8 bases between.

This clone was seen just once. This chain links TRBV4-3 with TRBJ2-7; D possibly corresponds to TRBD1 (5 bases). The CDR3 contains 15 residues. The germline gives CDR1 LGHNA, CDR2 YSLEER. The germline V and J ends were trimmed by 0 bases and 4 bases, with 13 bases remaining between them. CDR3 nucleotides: TGCGCCAGCAGCCAAGATTTGGGGCCGAGATACGAGCAGTACTTC. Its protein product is CASSQDLGPRYEQYF.